The entry below describes one TCR beta chain. Antigen specificity is unknown. The length of the CDR3 is 15 residues. From germline, CDR1 is SGHDN and CDR2 FVKESK. Losses at the gene ends were 8 bases for V and 5 bases for J; bases not matched to a gene: 8. These data originate in a study of T cells in Graves' hyperthyroidism and ophthalmopathy. Study-wide results and limits: Before onset, ophthalmopathy was predicted by the model a median roughly 6.4 months earlier.

RNA transcripts gave rise to amplified TCR beta CDR3 regions. Using the HTBI primer set, a first-round RT-PCR was run on the TCR CDR3. TCRdb re-derived calls from the multiplex PCR reads in MiXCR, one entry per CDR3 protein. The sample holds just under 750,000 distinct CDR3 sequences, 35% seen once. Patients between 18 and 65 years old had hyperthyroidism, newly diagnosed and lasting under 2 months. Every diagnosis used clinical symptoms, serum thyroxine and TRAb, thyroid ultrasound and orbital computed tomography. The origin of this receptor is a woman between 35 and 50 years old with Graves' hyperthyroidism. The V gene is TRBV14, the J gene TRBJ2-5, with 13 nucleotides matching TRBD2. The sample taken for sequencing was blood. As DNA, the CDR3 is TGTGCCAGCGGCGGACTAGCGGGAGTCGTGGAGACCCAGTACTTC. This encodes CASGGLAGVVETQYF.